The 4 T cell receptor beta chains reported below all come from one sample, sequenced in a study of blood T cell repertoires in COVID-19. The assay was immunoSEQ multiplex PCR, and TCRdb's table has in-frame clones only and misses some. Among about 50,000 clones, under 85% were seen once, and the ten largest hold 16%. Source material: peripheral blood. The receptor source for this set is a man between 35 and 55 years old with acute or convalescent COVID-19.

The chain combines TRBV2 with TRBJ2-1; D gene ambiguous. Germline values: CDR1 SNHLY, CDR2 FYNNEI. V was clipped by 8 bases and J by 10 bases, with 6 bases between them. This CDR3 comprises 9 residues. The DNA of the CDR3 is TGTGCCAGCGGCAGGGAGCAGTTCTTC. It yields the protein CASGREQFF.

The genes are TRBV7-9 and TRBJ1-1; maybe TRBD1 (6 bases). Germline values: CDR1 SEHNR, CDR2 FQNEAQ (reference sequence). The CDR3 runs 12 residues. The ends were cut back, 2 bases at V and 10 bases at J, with 11 bases in the middle. The CDR3 bases are TGTGCCAGCAGCTTAACAGGGAGAGGAGCTTTCTTT. It is translated as CASSLTGRGAFF.

The rearrangement uses TRBV25-1 and TRBJ1-1; D not resolved. Germline CDR1 reads MGHDK; CDR2 reads SYGVNS. V gave up 3 bases and J gave up 5 bases, with 7 bases separating them. CDR3 length: 12 amino acids. CDR3 nucleotides: TGTGCCAGCAGTGACCGGGGAACTGAAGCTTTCTTT. Translation: CASSDRGTEAFF.

This rearrangement joins TRBV19 to TRBJ2-2, with 10 bases that match TRBD1. Germline-derived CDR1 and CDR2 are LNHDA and SQIVND (reference sequence). The V segment lost 5 bases and the J segment 7 bases; nucleotides outside the gene matches: 10. The CDR3 is 16 residues long. CDR3 protein: CASSSRQGAGSGELFF. CDR3 nucleotide sequence: TGTGCCAGTAGTTCCCGACAGGGGGCTGGGAGCGGGGAGCTGTTTTTT.